A selection of T cell receptor beta chains follows, all from one sample in a study of vaccination effects on CD4 cells after COVID-19. These TCRs' antigens remain unknown. Profiling relied on immunoSEQ multiplex PCR, and the TCRdb table lists in-frame clones only, not all of them. In the table there are under 55,000 clones, around 79% of which are singletons. This sample comprised CD4+ T cells from PBMCs cultured with a peptide pool, obtained before COVID-19 vaccination. These receptors were collected from a human donor who had a prior SARS-CoV-2 infection. CDR3s include the opening cysteine and the closing phenylalanine or tryptophan. The order of the fields is V gene, clone size, D gene, J gene, CDR3 DNA, CDR3 protein. A D gene is named only where the DNA matches it firmly. Clone size is given for some rows only: seen once, a few or many times, or a class if the clone is expanded.

>TRBV6-5|.|.|TRBJ2-7
TGTGCCAGCACCCCCTTTCCGGGAACCTCCTACGAGCAGTACTTC
CASTPFPGTSYEQYF
>TRBV14|few|.|TRBJ2-1
TGTGCCAGCAGCCATGGGAGGCCGTCCTACAATGAGCAGTTCTTC
CASSHGRPSYNEQFF
>TRBV5-1|once|.|TRBJ2-7
TGCGCCAGCAGCCGGCGTGAGGCCTACGAGCAGTACTTC
CASSRREAYEQYF
>TRBV9|.|.|TRBJ2-3
TGTGCCAGCAGCGTAGAGAGTGGGGTGACTGGCACAGATACGCAGTATTTT
CASSVESGVTGTDTQYF
>TRBV7-7|once|TRBD1|TRBJ2-5
TGTGCTAGCAGCTTAGAAGGGGACAGGGGTATCGAGACCCAGTACTTC
CASSLEGDRGIETQYF
>TRBV23-1|.|.|TRBJ2-7
TGCGCCAGCAGGGTGAAGCCTTCGAGCTCCTACGAGCAGTACTTC
CASRVKPSSSYEQYF
>TRBV5-1|.|TRBD2|TRBJ2-7
TGCGCCAGCAGCTTGGCGCTAGCGGGGGTTCCCTACGAGCAGTACTTC
CASSLALAGVPYEQYF
>TRBV5-1|few|.|TRBJ2-3
TGCGCCAGCAGCTTCGCCGCAGATACGCAGTATTTT
CASSFAADTQYF
>TRBV13|.|TRBD2|TRBJ2-3
TGTGCCAGCAGCTTAGGGGGGAGGGGCACAGATACGCAGTATTTT
CASSLGGRGTDTQYF
>TRBV19|.|TRBD2|TRBJ2-2
TGTGCCAGTAACGTGGGGAAGCGGGAGAGGGGGGAGCTGTTTTTT
CASNVGKRERGELFF
>TRBV15|once|.|TRBJ2-7
TGTGCCACCAGCAGAGAACCGGGACTCTACTACGAGCAGTACTTC
CATSREPGLYYEQYF
>TRBV7-9|.|TRBD2|TRBJ2-7
TGTGCCAGCAGCCCTAGCGGGAGTTGGTCCTACGAGCAGTACTTC
CASSPSGSWSYEQYF
>TRBV24-1|.|.|TRBJ2-2
TGTGCCACCAGTGATTTATCGTCCGCGAACACCGGGGAGCTGTTTTTT
CATSDLSSANTGELFF
>TRBV20-1|.|.|TRBJ2-7
TGCAGTGCTCTAGATACCTACGAGCAGTACTTC
CSALDTYEQYF
>TRBV7-9|once|.|TRBJ1-4
TGTGCCAGCAGCGTGCGGACTGCTCCAACTAATGAAAAACTGTTTTTT
CASSVRTAPTNEKLFF
>TRBV19|.|.|TRBJ1-2
TGTGCCAGTAGTCAGCTGGTACAGGTCTATGGCTACACCTTC
CASSQLVQVYGYTF
>TRBV4-1|.|TRBD2|TRBJ2-5
TGCGCCAGCAGCCAACCACCGGGACTAGCGACCCAAGAGACCCAGTACTTC
CASSQPPGLATQETQYF
>TRBV5-6|few|TRBD1|TRBJ2-1
TGTGCCAGCAGCTTGACAGGGGCCAATTTATACAATGAGCAGTTCTTC
CASSLTGANLYNEQFF
>TRBV9|.|.|TRBJ2-1
TGTGCCAGCAGCTCACCAAGGACTGCCCAGTTCTTC
CASSSPRTAQFF
>TRBV6-6|.|.|TRBJ1-2
TGTGCCAGCACCCCGGGCCCGGGTGGCTACACCTTC
CASTPGPGGYTF
>TRBV5-1|.|TRBD1|TRBJ1-5
TGCGCCAGCAGCTTGGGGACAGGGTTGGATAGCAATCAGCCCCAGCATTTT
CASSLGTGLDSNQPQHF
>TRBV19|.|TRBD2|TRBJ2-3
TGTGCCAGTAGTTCGCGGCGGGAGGATACAGATACGCAGTATTTT
CASSSRREDTDTQYF
>TRBV2|.|.|TRBJ1-4
TGTGCCAGTGGAGGTGGAAAACTGTTTTTT
CASGGGKLFF
>TRBV7-9|once|.|TRBJ2-5
TGTGCCAGCAGCTGGATCGGGGAGACCCAGTACTTC
CASSWIGETQYF
>TRBV5-4|.|.|TRBJ1-4
TGTGCCAGCAGCTTGGACAGGGTTGGTGAAAAACTGTTTTTT
CASSLDRVGEKLFF
>TRBV19|.|.|TRBJ1-2
TGTGCCAGTAGTATAGATCGATTGGCGGCCCTACCCTATGGCTACACCTTC
CASSIDRLAALPYGYTF
>TRBV18|.|.|TRBJ2-5
TGTGCCAGCTCACTAAAAAGGTCGCAGGGCCAAGAGACCCAGTACTTC
CASSLKRSQGQETQYF
>TRBV7-8|.|TRBD2|TRBJ2-7
TGTGCCAGCAGCAGAATAGCGGGAGGTATCTACGAGCAGTACTTC
CASSRIAGGIYEQYF
>TRBV10-3|.|TRBD1|TRBJ1-4
TGTGCCATCAGTGAGTCGGTAGGGGGCGCGGAAAAACTGTTTTTT
CAISESVGGAEKLFF
>TRBV15|.|.|TRBJ1-4
TGTGCCACCAGCAGAGAGAGCGGGGGATGGGGTATTGAAAAACTGTTTTTT
CATSRESGGWGIEKLFF
>TRBV15|.|.|TRBJ1-4
TGTGCCACCAGCTACCGGGCGCTTAATGAAAAACTGTTTTTT
CATSYRALNEKLFF
>TRBV11-3|.|TRBD2|TRBJ2-7
TGTGCCAGCAGTCCTAGCGGTTCCTACGAGCAGTACTTC
CASSPSGSYEQYF
>TRBV5-1|.|TRBD1|TRBJ1-1
TGCGCCAGCAGCCCACGGACAGGGGACACTGAAGCTTTCTTT
CASSPRTGDTEAFF
>TRBV5-4|.|TRBD1|TRBJ2-7
TGTGCCAGCAGCTTGGCCCCGGGACAGGGGGTGGGACACCAGTACTTC
CASSLAPGQGVGHQYF
>TRBV5-1|.|.|TRBJ2-5
TGCGCCAGCAGCTTCATCCCAGGGCGAGAGACCCAGTACTTC
CASSFIPGRETQYF
>TRBV18|few|TRBD2|TRBJ2-1
TGTGCCAGCTCACCACCGAACCTAGCGGGGGTGAATGAGCAGTTCTTC
CASSPPNLAGVNEQFF
>TRBV7-7|few|TRBD2|TRBJ2-1
TGTGCTAGCAGCGTAGGACTAGCGACGTACAATGAGCAGTTCTTC
CASSVGLATYNEQFF
>TRBV6-5|.|.|TRBJ1-5
TGTGCCAGCAGCTGGGGCCCCCCCAATCAGCCCCAGCATTTT
CASSWGPPNQPQHF
>TRBV1|.|.|TRBJ2-1
TGCACCAGCAGCCAAGCCCCGATGCTGGCTAGCGGCAATGAGCAGTTCTTC
CTSSQAPMLASGNEQFF
>TRBV27|.|.|TRBJ2-3
TGTGCCAGCCAGGTCTTTTCCGGGGATACGCAGTATTTT
CASQVFSGDTQYF
>TRBV7-2|.|TRBD2|TRBJ2-3
TGTGCCAGCAGCCTAGCGGGAGGGTACGCAGATACGCAGTATTTT
CASSLAGGYADTQYF
>TRBV19|.|TRBD2|TRBJ2-7
TGTGCCAGTAGAAAATTGACTAGCGGCTCCTACGAGCAGTACTTC
CASRKLTSGSYEQYF
>TRBV18|.|.|TRBJ1-5
TGTGCCAGCTCAAGAAACCGGGGGACCCACAATCAGCCCCAGCATTTT
CASSRNRGTHNQPQHF
>TRBV7-2|.|.|TRBJ2-7
TGTGCCAGCAGCTTAGGTCCAGGTGGGTCCTACGAGCAGTACTTC
CASSLGPGGSYEQYF
>TRBV15|.|.|TRBJ2-7
TGTGCCACCAGCCCCGACAGATCCTACGAGCAGTACTTC
CATSPDRSYEQYF